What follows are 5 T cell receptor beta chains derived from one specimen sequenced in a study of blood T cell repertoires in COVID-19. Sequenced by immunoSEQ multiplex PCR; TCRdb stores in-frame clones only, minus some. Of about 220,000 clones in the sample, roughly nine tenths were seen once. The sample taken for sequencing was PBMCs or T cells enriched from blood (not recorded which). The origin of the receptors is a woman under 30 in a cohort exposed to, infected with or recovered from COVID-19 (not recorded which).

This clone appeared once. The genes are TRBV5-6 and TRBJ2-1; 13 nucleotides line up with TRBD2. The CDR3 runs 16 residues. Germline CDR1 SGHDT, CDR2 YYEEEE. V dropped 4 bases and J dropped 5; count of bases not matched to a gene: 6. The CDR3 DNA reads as TGTGCCAGCAGCGGGGGACTAGCGGGGAGACACAATGAGCAGTTCTTC. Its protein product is CASSGGLAGRHNEQFF. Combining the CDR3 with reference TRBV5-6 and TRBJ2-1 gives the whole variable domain DAGVTQSPTHLIKTRGQQVTLRCSPKSGHDTVSWYQQALGQGPQFIFQYYEEEERQRGNFPDRFSGHQFPNYSSELNVNALLLGDSALYLCASSGGLAGRHNEQFFGPGTRLTVL.

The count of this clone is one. The CDR3 spells CASSEGTELNEQFF. The CDR3 nucleotides read TGTGCCAGCAGTGAGGGCACTGAACTGAATGAGCAGTTCTTC. The chain is built from TRBV2 and TRBJ2-1; D is uncertain. Trimming removed 3 bases at V and 7 bases at J, with 13 bases between. Per the germline V gene, CDR1 is SNHLY and CDR2 is FYNNEI. This CDR3 is 14 amino acids long.

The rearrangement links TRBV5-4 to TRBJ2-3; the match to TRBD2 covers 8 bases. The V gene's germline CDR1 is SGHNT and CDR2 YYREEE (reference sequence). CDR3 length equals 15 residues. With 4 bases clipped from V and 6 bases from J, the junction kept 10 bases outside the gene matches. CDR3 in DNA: TGTGCCAGCAGCAGCAGCGGGGGAGCGGGGGATACGCAGTATTTT. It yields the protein CASSSSGGAGDTQYF.

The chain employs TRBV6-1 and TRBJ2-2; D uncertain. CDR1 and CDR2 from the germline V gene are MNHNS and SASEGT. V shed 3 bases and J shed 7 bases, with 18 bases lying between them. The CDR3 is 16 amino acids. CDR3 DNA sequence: TGTGCCAGCAGTGACCTGATGAGGATGAAGATCGGGGAGCTGTTTTTT. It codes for CASSDLMRMKIGELFF.

CDR3 amino acids: CASSPLGRGRTDTQYF. CDR3 in DNA: TGCGCCAGCAGCCCGCTGGGGCGGGGGCGCACAGATACGCAGTATTTT. The chain links TRBV10-2 to TRBJ2-3, with a tentative D call TRBD2 (7 bases). The CDR3 sequence is 16 residues long. Trimming removed 6 bases at V and 1 base at J, with 17 bases between. Germline V gives CDR1 WSHSY, CDR2 SAAADI.